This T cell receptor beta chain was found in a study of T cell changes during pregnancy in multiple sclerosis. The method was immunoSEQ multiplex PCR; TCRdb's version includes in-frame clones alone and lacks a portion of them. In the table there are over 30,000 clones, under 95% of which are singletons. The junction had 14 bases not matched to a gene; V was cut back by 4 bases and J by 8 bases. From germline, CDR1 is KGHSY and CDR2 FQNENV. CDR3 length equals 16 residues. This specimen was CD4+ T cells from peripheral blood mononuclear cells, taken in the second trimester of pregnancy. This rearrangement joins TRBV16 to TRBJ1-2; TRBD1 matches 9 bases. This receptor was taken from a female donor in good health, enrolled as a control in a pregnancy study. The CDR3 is CASSRGQGVTSSGYTF. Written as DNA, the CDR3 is TGTGCCAGCAGCCGGGGACAGGGAGTGACTAGCAGCGGCTACACCTTC.